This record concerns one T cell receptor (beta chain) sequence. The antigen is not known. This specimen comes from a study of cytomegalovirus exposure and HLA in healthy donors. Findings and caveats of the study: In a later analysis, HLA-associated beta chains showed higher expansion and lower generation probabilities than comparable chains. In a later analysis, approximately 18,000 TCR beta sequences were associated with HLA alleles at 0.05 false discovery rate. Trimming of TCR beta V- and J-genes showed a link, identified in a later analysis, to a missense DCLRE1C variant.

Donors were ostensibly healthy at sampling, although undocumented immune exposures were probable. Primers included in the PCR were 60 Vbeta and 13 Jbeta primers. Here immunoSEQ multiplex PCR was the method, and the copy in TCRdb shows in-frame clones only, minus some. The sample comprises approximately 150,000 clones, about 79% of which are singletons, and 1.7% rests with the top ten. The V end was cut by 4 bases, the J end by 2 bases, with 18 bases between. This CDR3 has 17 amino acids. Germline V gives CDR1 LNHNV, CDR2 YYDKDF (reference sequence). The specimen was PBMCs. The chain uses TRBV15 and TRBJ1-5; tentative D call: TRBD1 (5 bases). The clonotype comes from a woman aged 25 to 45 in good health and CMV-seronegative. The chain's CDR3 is CATSTIPGGVGNQPQHF. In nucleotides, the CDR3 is TGTGCCACCAGCACCATACCGGGGGGAGTCGGCAATCAGCCCCAGCATTTT.